A selection of T cell receptor beta chains follows, all from one sample in a study of cytomegalovirus exposure and HLA in healthy donors. Sequencing used immunoSEQ multiplex PCR; TCRdb keeps in-frame clones, though not all of them. The sample has tens of thousands of clones, 77% seen once; the top ten hold approximately 3.3%. Sample: PBMCs. These receptors all come from a woman aged 40 to 55 in good health and CMV-seropositive. Each CDR3 is given with its conserved first and last residue.

J,V,length,CDR3
TRBJ2-3,TRBV29-1,20,CSVGDSDRGRTRSFTDTQYF
TRBJ2-1,TRBV2,19,CASSVGTRRGIQFYNEQFF
TRBJ2-7,TRBV12-5,15,CASGLVAVSSYEQYF
TRBJ2-7,TRBV9,15,CASSRGQGPASEQYF
TRBJ2-7,TRBV5-4,15,CASREVGHKADEQYF
TRBJ2-5,TRBV9,16,CASSVELAGGYETQHF
TRBJ2-1,TRBV6-1,19,CASSEMLLAGRSSYNEQFF
TRBJ1-6,TRBV4-3,18,CASSHTKGGSDSNSPLHF
TRBJ2-7,TRBV13,12,CASSFNSYEQYF
TRBJ2-1,TRBV7-9,14,CASSSMGGAYEQFF
TRBJ2-7,TRBV6-5,15,CASSPGRTGFHEQYF
TRBJ2-1,TRBV10-2,17,CASSEATGLYSYNEQFF
TRBJ1-3,TRBV7-9,14,CASSLGASGNTIYF
TRBJ2-1,TRBV18,17,CASSPPAGGPGGNEQFF
TRBJ2-1,TRBV12-5,14,CASGLSGGADEQFF
TRBJ2-7,TRBV6-1,16,CASSEFSGTGGYEQYF
TRBJ1-5,TRBV7-2,15,CASSGGQGPNQPQHF
TRBJ1-3,TRBV19,17,CATRGTGHRQGGNTIYF
TRBJ1-2,TRBV5-4,14,CASSFLQGGGGYTF
TRBJ2-1,TRBV4-1,20,CASGLSLAGGTLPTINEQFF
TRBJ1-2,TRBV5-1,14,CASSLAGNERGYTF
TRBJ2-7,TRBV7-9,15,CASSLLGTGSDEQYF
TRBJ1-3,TRBV20-1,11,CSARGLNTIYF
TRBJ2-4,TRBV2,14,CASSGGTGLYIQYF
TRBJ1-1,TRBV5-6,12,CASSLYRTEAFF
TRBJ2-1,TRBV7-2,15,CASSLGLAVYNEQFF
TRBJ1-2,TRBV7-9,15,CASSPKGGGNYGYTF
TRBJ1-1,TRBV5-1,13,CASSSVGQTEAFF
TRBJ1-1,TRBV9,15,CASSVVAGGNTEAFF
TRBJ2-3,TRBV7-2,15,CASSLGAGAPDAQYF
TRBJ2-1,TRBV4-1,13,CASSQVPADEQFF
TRBJ1-2,TRBV4-3,16,CASSPVPGPNNYGYTF
TRBJ2-7,TRBV27,13,CASRDRGKYEQYF
TRBJ1-4,TRBV15,16,CATSRDRRQLNEKLFF
TRBJ1-3,TRBV10-2,16,CASGRGQEFSGNTIYF
TRBJ2-5,TRBV18,15,CASSPPSGTGGTQYF
TRBJ1-6,TRBV9,14,CASSGGTGVSPLHF
TRBJ1-6,TRBV5-5,15,CASSLDRGLPAPLHF
TRBJ1-2,TRBV2,14,CASRGQVNTYGYTF
TRBJ2-2,TRBV23-1,15,CASSRTPSGSGELFF
TRBJ1-6,TRBV6-1,14,CASSRSGEHSPLHF
TRBJ1-6,TRBV4-3,15,CASSQDAGYRSPLHF